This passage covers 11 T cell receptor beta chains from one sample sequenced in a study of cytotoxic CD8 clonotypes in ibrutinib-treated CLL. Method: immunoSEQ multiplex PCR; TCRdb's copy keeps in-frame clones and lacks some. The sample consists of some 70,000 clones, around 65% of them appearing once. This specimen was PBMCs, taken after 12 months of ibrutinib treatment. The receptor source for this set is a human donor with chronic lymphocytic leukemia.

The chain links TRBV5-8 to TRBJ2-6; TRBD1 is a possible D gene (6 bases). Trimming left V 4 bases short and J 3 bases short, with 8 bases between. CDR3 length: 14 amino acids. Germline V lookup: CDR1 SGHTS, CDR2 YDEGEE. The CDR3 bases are TGTGCCAGCAGCCGACAGGATGGGGCCAACGTCCTGACTTTC. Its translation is CASSRQDGANVLTF.

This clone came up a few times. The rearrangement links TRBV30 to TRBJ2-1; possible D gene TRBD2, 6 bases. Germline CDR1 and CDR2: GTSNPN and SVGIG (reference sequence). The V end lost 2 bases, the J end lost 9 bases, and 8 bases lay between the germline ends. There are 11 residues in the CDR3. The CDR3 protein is CAWSRGGEQFF. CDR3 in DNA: TGTGCCTGGAGTAGGGGAGGTGAGCAGTTCTTC.

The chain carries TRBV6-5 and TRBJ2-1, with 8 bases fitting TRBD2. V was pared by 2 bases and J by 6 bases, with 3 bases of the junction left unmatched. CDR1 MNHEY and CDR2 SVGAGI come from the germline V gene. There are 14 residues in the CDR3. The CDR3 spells CASSYGTSGNEQFF. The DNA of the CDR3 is TGTGCCAGCAGTTACGGTACTAGCGGCAATGAGCAGTTCTTC.

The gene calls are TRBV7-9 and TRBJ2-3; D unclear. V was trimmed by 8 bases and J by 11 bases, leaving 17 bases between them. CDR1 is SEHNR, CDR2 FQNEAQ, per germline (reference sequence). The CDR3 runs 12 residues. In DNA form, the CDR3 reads TGTGCCAGCTCCCCACCCCAGGTCGGGCAGTATTTT. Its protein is CASSPPQVGQYF.

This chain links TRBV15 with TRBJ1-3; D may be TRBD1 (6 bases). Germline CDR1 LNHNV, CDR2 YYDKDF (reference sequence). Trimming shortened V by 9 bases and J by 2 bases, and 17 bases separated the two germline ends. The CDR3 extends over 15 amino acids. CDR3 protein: CATGSGVVTGNTIYF. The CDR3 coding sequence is TGTGCCACTGGTTCAGGGGTTGTAACTGGAAACACCATATATTTT.

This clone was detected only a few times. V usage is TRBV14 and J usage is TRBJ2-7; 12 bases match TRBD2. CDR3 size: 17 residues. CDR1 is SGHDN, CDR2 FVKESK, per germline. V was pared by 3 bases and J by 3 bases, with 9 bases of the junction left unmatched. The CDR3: CASSHLDPGLAGYEQYF. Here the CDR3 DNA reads TGTGCCAGCAGCCACCTAGACCCGGGACTAGCGGGCTACGAGCAGTACTTC.

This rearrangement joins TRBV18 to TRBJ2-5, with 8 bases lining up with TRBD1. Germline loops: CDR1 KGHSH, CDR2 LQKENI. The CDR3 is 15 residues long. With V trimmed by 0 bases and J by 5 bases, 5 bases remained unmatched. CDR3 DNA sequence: TGTGCCAGCTCACCACCAGGCAGGGGGCACGAGACCCAGTACTTC. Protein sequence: CASSPPGRGHETQYF.

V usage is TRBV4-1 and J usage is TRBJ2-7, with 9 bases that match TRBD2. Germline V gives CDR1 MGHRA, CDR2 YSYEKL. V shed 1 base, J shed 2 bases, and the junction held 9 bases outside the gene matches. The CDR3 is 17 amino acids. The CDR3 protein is CASSQAASSGDPYEQYF. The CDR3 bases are TGCGCCAGCAGCCAAGCAGCTTCTAGCGGGGACCCCTACGAGCAGTACTTC.

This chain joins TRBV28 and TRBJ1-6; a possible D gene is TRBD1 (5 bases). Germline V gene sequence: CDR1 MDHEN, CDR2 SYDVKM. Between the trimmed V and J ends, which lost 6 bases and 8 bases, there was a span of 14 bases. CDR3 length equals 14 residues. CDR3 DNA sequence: TGTGCCAGCAGAGCAATCGGGGGATATTCACCCCTCCACTTT. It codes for CASRAIGGYSPLHF. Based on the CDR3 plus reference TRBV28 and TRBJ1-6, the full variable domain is DVKVTQSSRYLVKRTGEKVFLECVQDMDHENMFWYRQDPGLGLRLIYFSYDVKMKEKGDIPEGYSVSREKKERFSLILESASTNQTSMYLCASRAIGGYSPLHFGNGTRLTVT.

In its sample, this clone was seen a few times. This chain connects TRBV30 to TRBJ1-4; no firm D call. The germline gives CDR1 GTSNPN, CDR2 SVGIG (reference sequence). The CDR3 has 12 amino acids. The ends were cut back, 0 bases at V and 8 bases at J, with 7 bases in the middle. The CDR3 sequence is CAWSVSGEKLFF. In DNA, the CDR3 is TGTGCCTGGAGTGTTAGTGGGGAAAAACTGTTTTTT. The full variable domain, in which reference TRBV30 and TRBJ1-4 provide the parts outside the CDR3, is SQTIHQWPATLVQPVGSPLSLECTVEGTSNPNLYWYRQAAGRGLQLLFYSVGIGQISSEVPQNLSASRPQDRQFILSSKKLLLSDSGFYLCAWSVSGEKLFFGSGTQLSVL.

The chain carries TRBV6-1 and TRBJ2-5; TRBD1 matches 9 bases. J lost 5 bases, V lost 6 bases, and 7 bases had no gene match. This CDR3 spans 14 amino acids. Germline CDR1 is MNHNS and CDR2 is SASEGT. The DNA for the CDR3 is TGTGCCAGCAGGCCGAGGACAGGGGATGAGACCCAGTACTTC. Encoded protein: CASRPRTGDETQYF.